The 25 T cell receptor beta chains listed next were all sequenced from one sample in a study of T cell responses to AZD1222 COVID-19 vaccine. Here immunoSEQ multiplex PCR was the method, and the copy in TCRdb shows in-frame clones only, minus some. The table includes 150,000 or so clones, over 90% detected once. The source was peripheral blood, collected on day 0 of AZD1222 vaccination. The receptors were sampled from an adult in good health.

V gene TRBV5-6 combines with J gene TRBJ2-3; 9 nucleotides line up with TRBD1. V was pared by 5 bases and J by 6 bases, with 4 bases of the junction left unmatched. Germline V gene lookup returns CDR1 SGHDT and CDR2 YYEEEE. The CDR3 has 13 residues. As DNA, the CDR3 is TGTGCCAGCAGTACGACAGGGGGGGATACGCAGTATTTT. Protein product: CASSTTGGDTQYF.

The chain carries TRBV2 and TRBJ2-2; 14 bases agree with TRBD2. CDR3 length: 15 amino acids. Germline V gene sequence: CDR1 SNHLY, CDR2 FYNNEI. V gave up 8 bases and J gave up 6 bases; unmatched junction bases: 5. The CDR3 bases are TGTGCCAGCCTAGGACTAGCGGGAGGATCCGGGGAGCTGTTTTTT. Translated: CASLGLAGGSGELFF.

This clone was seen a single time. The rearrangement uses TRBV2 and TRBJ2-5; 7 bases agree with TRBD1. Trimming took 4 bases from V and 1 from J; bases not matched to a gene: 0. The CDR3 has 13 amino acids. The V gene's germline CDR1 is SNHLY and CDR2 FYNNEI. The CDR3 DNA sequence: TGTGCCAGCAGTGGACAGGGCCAAGAGACCCAGTACTTC. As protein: CASSGQGQETQYF. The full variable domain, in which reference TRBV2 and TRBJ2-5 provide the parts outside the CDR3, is EPEVTQTPSHQVTQMGQEVILRCVPISNHLYFYWYRQILGQKVEFLVSFYNNEISEKSEIFDDQFSVERPDGSNFTLKIRSTKLEDSAMYFCASSGQGQETQYFGPGTRLLVL.

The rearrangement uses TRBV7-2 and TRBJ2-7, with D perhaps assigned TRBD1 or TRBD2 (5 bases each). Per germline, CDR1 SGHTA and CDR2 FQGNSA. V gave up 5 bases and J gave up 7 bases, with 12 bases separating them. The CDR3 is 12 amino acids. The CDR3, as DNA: TGTGCCAGCAGCCACGAGGGGAAGGAGCAGTACTTC. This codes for CASSHEGKEQYF.

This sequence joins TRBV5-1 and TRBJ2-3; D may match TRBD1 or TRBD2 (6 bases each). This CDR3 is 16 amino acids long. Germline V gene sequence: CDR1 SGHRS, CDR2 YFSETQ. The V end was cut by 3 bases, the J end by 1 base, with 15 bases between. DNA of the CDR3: TGCGCCAGCAGCTGGGGGCAGGGAGGAGGCACAGATACGCAGTATTTT. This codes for CASSWGQGGGTDTQYF. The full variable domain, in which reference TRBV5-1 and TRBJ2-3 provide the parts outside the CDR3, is KAGVTQTPRYLIKTRGQQVTLSCSPISGHRSVSWYQQTPGQGLQFLFEYFSETQRNKGNFPGRFSGRQFSNSRSEMNVSTLELGDSALYLCASSWGQGGGTDTQYFGPGTRLTVL.

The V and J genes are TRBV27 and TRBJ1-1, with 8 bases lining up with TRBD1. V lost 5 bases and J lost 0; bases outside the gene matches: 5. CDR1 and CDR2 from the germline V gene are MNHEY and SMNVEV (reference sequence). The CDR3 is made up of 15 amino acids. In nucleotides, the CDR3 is TGTGCCAGCAGTCGGACAGGGAATATGAACACTGAAGCTTTCTTT. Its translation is CASSRTGNMNTEAFF.

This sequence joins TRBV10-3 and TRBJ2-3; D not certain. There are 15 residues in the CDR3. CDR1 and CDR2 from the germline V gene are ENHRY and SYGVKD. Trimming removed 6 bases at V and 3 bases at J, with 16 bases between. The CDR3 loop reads CAISRSSEGTDTQYF. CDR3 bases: TGTGCCATCAGCCGAAGTTCGGAAGGAACAGATACGCAGTATTTT.

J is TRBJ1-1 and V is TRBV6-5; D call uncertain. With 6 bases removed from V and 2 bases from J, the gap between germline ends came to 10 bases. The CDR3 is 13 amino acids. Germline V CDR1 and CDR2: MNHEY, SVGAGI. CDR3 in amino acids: CASRGGENTEAFF. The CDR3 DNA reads TGTGCCAGCAGGGGAGGTGAAAACACTGAAGCTTTCTTT.

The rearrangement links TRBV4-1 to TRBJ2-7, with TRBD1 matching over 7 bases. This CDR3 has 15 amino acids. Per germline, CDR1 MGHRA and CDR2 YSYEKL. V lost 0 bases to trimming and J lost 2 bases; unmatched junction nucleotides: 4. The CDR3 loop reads CASSQDGQGAYEQYF. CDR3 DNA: TGCGCCAGCAGCCAAGATGGGCAGGGGGCCTACGAGCAGTACTTC.

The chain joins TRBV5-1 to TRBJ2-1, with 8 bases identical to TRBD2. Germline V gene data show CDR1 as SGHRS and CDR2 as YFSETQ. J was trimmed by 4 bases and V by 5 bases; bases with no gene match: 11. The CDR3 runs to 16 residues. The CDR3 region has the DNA TGCGCCAGCAGGTTTTCCCCTAGCGGGCCTTACAATGAGCAGTTCTTC. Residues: CASRFSPSGPYNEQFF.

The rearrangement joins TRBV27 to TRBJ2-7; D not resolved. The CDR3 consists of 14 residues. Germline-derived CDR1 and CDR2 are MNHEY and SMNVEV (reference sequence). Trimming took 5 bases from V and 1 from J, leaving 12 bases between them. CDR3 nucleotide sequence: TGTGCCAGCAGTCCGTCGGCAAATTCCTACGAGCAGTACTTC. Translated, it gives CASSPSANSYEQYF.

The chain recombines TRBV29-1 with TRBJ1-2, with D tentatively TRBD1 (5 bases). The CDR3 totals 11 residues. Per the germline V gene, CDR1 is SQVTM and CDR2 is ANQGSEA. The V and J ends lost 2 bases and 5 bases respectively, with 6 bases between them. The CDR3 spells CSVERQYGYTF. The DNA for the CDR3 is TGCAGCGTTGAAAGACAGTATGGCTACACCTTC.

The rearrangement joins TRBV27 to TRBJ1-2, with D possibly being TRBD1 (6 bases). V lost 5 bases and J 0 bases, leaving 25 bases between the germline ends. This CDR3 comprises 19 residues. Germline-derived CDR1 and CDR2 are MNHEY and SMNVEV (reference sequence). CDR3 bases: TGTGCCAGCAGTCCCTACTCCCGACAGGCCAGCTACGCTAACTATGGCTACACCTTC. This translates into CASSPYSRQASYANYGYTF.

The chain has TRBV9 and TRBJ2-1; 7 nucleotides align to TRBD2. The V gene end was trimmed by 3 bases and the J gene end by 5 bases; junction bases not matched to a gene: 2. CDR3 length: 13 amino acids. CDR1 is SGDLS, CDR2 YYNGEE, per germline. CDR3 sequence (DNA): TGTGCCAGCAGCGCGCGGGAGAACAATGAGCAGTTCTTC. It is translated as CASSARENNEQFF.

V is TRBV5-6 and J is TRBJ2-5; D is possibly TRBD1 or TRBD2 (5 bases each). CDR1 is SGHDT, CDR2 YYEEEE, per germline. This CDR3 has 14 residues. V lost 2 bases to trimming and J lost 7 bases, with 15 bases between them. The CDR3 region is CASSLIRGDGTQYF. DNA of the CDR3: TGTGCCAGCAGCTTAATACGGGGCGACGGGACCCAGTACTTC. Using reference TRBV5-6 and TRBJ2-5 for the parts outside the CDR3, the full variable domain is DAGVTQSPTHLIKTRGQQVTLRCSPKSGHDTVSWYQQALGQGPQFIFQYYEEEERQRGNFPDRFSGHQFPNYSSELNVNALLLGDSALYLCASSLIRGDGTQYFGPGTRLLVL.

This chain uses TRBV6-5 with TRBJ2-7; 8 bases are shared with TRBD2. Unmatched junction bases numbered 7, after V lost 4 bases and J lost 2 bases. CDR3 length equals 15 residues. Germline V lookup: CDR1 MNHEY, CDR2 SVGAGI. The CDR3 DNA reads TGTGCCAGCAGTTCCTCGGGACTAGAGGCCTACGAGCAGTACTTC. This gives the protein CASSSSGLEAYEQYF.

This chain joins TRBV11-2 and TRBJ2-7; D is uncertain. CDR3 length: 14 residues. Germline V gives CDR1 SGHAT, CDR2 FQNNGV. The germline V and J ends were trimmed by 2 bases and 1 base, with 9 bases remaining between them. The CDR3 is CASSLTGRSYEQYF. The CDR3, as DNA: TGTGCCAGCAGCTTAACCGGACGGTCCTACGAGCAGTACTTC.

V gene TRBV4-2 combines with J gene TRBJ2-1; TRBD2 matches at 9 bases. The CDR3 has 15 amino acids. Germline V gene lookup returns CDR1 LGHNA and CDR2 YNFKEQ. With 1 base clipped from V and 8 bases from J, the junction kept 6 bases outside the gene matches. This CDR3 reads CASSQAGTSTHEQFF. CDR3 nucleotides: TGTGCCAGCAGCCAAGCCGGGACTAGCACCCATGAGCAGTTCTTC.

CDR3 protein: CATSGSVADTQYF. CDR3 in DNA: TGTGCCACCAGCGGAAGTGTGGCAGATACGCAGTATTTT. The chain recombines TRBV15 with TRBJ2-3; no firm D call. V was clipped by 5 bases and J by 4 bases, with 10 bases between them. This CDR3 has 13 residues. CDR1 is LNHNV and CDR2 is YYDKDF in the germline V gene (reference sequence).

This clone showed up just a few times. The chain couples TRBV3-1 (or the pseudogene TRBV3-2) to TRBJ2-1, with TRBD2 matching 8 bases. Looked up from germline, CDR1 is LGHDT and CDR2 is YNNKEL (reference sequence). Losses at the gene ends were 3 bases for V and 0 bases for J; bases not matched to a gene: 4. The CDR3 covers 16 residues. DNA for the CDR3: TGTGCCAGCAGCCACGATCGGGAGGGCTCCTACAATGAGCAGTTCTTC. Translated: CASSHDREGSYNEQFF.

CDR3 coding DNA: TGTGCCAGCAGCGACACCTCGACTAGGGAAGTCAGCAATGAGCAGTTCTTC. It yields the protein CASSDTSTREVSNEQFF. This chain links TRBV13 with TRBJ2-1; tentative D call: TRBD2 (6 bases). With 5 bases removed from V and 6 bases from J, the gap between germline ends came to 23 bases. CDR3 length: 17 residues. CDR1 and CDR2 from the germline V gene are PRHDT and FYEKMQ (reference sequence). Variable domain in full (rest from reference TRBV13 and TRBJ2-1): AAGVIQSPRHLIKEKRETATLKCYPIPRHDTVYWYQQGPGQDPQFLISFYEKMQSDKGSIPDRFSAQQFSDYHSELNMSSLELGDSALYFCASSDTSTREVSNEQFFGPGTRLTVL.

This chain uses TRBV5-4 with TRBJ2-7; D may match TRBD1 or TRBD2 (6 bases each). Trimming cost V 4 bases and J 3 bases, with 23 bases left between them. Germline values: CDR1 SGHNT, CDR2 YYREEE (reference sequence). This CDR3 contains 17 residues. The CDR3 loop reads CASSRSRSGAKSYEQYF. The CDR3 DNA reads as TGTGCCAGCAGCCGTTCTCGGTCGGGGGCAAAGAGCTACGAGCAGTACTTC.

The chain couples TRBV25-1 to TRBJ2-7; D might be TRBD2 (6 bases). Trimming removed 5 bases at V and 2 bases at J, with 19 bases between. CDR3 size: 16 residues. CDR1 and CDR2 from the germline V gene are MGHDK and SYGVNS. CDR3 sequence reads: CASSQRSGRGAYEQYF. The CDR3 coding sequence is TGTGCCAGCAGTCAAAGGTCCGGGAGAGGCGCCTACGAGCAGTACTTC.

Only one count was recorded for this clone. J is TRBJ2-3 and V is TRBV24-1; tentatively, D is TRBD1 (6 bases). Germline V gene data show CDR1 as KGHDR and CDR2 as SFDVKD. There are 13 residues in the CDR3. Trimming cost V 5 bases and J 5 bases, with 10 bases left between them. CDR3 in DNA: TGTGCCACCAGTGCAGGGGCAGTAGATACGCAGTATTTT. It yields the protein CATSAGAVDTQYF.

The CDR3 spells CASSGYGQSYNEQFF. As DNA, the CDR3 is TGTGCCAGCAGCGGGTACGGACAGTCCTACAATGAGCAGTTCTTC. This rearrangement joins TRBV5-6 to TRBJ2-1; a weak D match, TRBD1 (6 bases). Deletions cut 4 bases from V and 1 base from J, with 12 bases between. This CDR3 is built from 15 residues. Germline assignment: CDR1 SGHDT and CDR2 YYEEEE. Using reference TRBV5-6 and TRBJ2-1 for the parts outside the CDR3, the full variable domain is DAGVTQSPTHLIKTRGQQVTLRCSPKSGHDTVSWYQQALGQGPQFIFQYYEEEERQRGNFPDRFSGHQFPNYSSELNVNALLLGDSALYLCASSGYGQSYNEQFFGPGTRLTVL.